This TCR beta chain was observed in a study of T cells in Graves' hyperthyroidism and ophthalmopathy. Overall study results and limits: Ophthalmopathy prediction by the model preceded onset by a median about 6 months. Blood held most thyroid clonotypes expanded above 0.001 frequency. Stable hyperthyroidism was separated from ophthalmopathy by a model based on 13 V-J features.

What was amplified from RNA transcripts were TCR beta CDR3 regions. Researchers ran a first-round RT-PCR on the TCR CDR3 using the HTBI primer set. MiXCR, applied by TCRdb to the multiplex PCR reads, yields one record per CDR3 protein. Of a few hundred thousand distinct CDR3 sequences listed, 46% are singletons. This CDR3 contains 14 residues. V was pared by 8 bases and J by 7 bases, with 15 bases between. Germline CDR1 reads SNHLY; CDR2 reads FYNNEI. Reasons for excluding patients were uncontrolled infection, other autoimmune disease, pregnancy or lactation. Concerning this clonotype: What it binds is unknown.

The rearrangement uses TRBV2 and TRBJ1-6; a possible D gene is TRBD1 (5 bases). The sequence was collected from an adult woman with Graves' disease, either hyperthyroidism or ophthalmopathy (not recorded which). The sample consisted of peripheral blood or thyroid tissue (not recorded which). Here the CDR3 reads CASLVRVSNSPLHF. The CDR3 nucleotides read TGTGCCAGCTTAGTCAGGGTTTCGAATTCACCCCTCCACTTT.